This T cell receptor (beta chain) was captured by sequencing in a study of lymphopenia after photon versus proton radiotherapy. The CDR3 runs to 12 residues. CDR1 SQVTM and CDR2 ANQGSEA come from the germline V gene. V was cut by 4 bases and J by 4 bases, with 8 bases left in between. Study observations and caveats: Only patients who died were analyzed for survival; proton advantage is unproven.

In the case of this clone: Its antigen is as yet unknown.

Some clones are missing from TCRdb's copy, which holds only in-frame ones; the method was immunoSEQ multiplex PCR. The table includes about 83,000 clones, about four fifths detected once. The source is a man aged 55 to 69 with pancreatic cancer. Specimen: peripheral blood, collected from a patient treated with proton-based radiotherapy. The V call is TRBV29-1, the J call TRBJ1-5; D is undetermined. The CDR3 loop is CSVVVGNQPQHF. CDR3 nucleotides: TGCAGCGTTGTGGTCGGTAATCAGCCCCAGCATTTT.